This T cell receptor (beta chain) stems from a study of blood T cells in healthy people across ages (dated by TCRdb to about 2015). Describing the broader study: In model experiments, template switching captured about one uniquely barcoded TCR beta cDNA molecule for every two T cells. To avoid experimental bias, donors of different ages were spread randomly across the sequencing lanes. To track age-related changes in TCR beta repertoire diversity, the study relied on deep sequencing normalized with unique cDNA molecular identifiers. For two donors (one aged 18 to 30 and one aged 80 or older), the study analyzed two additional independent replicas of 1 million unique cDNA reads from the same blood draw. The donors were divided into four age groups: young (average 16 years), middle-aged (about 39), aged (62) and long-lived (roughly 88). What the work shows at the level of the full study, not this receptor alone: Compared with the aged group, the long-lived group had more naive CD4+ T cells, fewer expanded clones and increased TCR diversity, a pattern suggesting age selection. There was a strong correlation between observed TCR beta diversity and the percentage of naive T cells measured by flow cytometry. Because profiling used bulk unsorted PBMCs, naive and antigen-experienced compartments could not be compared conclusively. Donor CMV infection status was unknown, potentially confounding age-related changes in expanded clonotypes. As age increased, observed TCR beta diversity per million T cells dropped in a roughly linear way, and a significant reduction was already evident by age roughly 36. Total diversity estimates from one million sequenced T cells were considered lower bounds and underestimates.

Points on this clonotype: Its recognized antigen is unknown. The record has no base qualities; no much larger clone is one base away.

Systemically healthy Caucasian individuals from Russia, about 38 in total and aged roughly 6 to 100 years, were included as donors. Ten milliliters of peripheral blood were drawn from each donor into EDTA-treated Vacutainer tubes. PBMCs were isolated by Ficoll-Paque density-gradient centrifugation, with at least 6.5 million obtained per sample. Trizol reagent was used to extract total RNA from PBMCs, with at least 6 micrograms per sample. For every donor, an aliquot of PBMCs went through flow cytometry to measure the percentages of naive CD45RAhigh/CD27high T cells. Receptor amplification or capture employed 5' RACE. The run used an Illumina HiSeq 2500. A second roughly 6 to 11 cycle PCR used a sample-barcoded 5' primer and a J-beta primer mix. A unique molecular identifier was introduced onto each TCR beta cDNA molecule by a template-switch 5' adaptor carrying 12 random nucleotides. At least 2.5 million CDR3-containing paired-end reads were obtained from each sample. First-strand cDNA synthesis was performed from all RNA using the Mint cDNA synthesis kit, with priming by a TRBC-specific oligonucleotide. After uracil-DNA glycosylase treatment, a first 18-cycle PCR used universal primers M1SS and BC2_uni_R on all cDNA. In the authors' own workflow: Normalization of each sample was performed by random selection of 1 million high-quality reads, each carrying a distinct molecular identifier. Instead of being binned into consensus sequences, reads with shared molecular identifiers were discarded. MiTCR, with a Q25 quality threshold and the strictest error-elimination algorithm, was used for CDR3 identification, clonotype clustering and error correction. A nonparametric unseen species model with Euler transformation was used to estimate lower-bound total TCR beta diversity. TCRdb reran the public reads through fastp at Q25 and MiXCR, keeping productive beta chains. One record per CDR3 amino acid sequence lists the most common genes and DNA. The V and J calls shown here were made by TCRdb, not taken from the authors' results. Recorded for this sample are some 920,000 distinct CDR3 sequences; roughly 51% of them occurred a single time. The top ten clonotypes cover 20% to 25% of the sample.

Per the germline V gene, SGHRS is the CDR1 and YFSETQ is the CDR2. From the cysteine through the phenylalanine, the CDR3 covers 14 amino acids. Only CDR3 DNA remains: 42 bases, in frame from the first base. Trimming costs V 2 bases and J 5 bases, and their ends lie 13 bases apart. The chain was built from TRBV5-1 and TRBJ2-5; a weak D assignment points to TRBD2 (6 bases agree). This TCR was sampled from a woman in her fifties or sixties in good health. The sequenced sample was blood. The CDR3 region: CASSFSPGRETQYF. At the DNA level, the sequence is TGCGCCAGCAGCTTTTCGCCTGGGAGGGAGACCCAGTACTTC.